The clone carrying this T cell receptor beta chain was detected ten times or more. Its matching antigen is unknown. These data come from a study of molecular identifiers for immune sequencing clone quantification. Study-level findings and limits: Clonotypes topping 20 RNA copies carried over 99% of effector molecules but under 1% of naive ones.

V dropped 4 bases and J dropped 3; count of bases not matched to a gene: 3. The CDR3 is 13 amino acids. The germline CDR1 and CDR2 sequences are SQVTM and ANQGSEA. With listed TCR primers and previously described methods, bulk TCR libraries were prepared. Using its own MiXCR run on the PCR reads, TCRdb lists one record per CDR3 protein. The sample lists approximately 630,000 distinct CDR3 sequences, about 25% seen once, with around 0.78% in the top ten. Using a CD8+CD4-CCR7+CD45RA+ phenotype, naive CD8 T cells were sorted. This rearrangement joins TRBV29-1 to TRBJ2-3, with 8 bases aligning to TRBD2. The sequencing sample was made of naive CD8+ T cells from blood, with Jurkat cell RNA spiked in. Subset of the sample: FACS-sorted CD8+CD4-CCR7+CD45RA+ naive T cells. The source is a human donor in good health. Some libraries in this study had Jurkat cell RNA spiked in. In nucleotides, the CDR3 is TGCAGCGTTGTTAGCGGGGCGACAGATACGCAGTATTTT. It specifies CSVVSGATDTQYF.